This T cell receptor (beta chain) appears in the sequencing data of a study of T cells in Graves' hyperthyroidism and ophthalmopathy. Newly diagnosed hyperthyroidism, duration under 2 months, in patients aged 18 to 65. There were TCR beta CDR3 regions amplified from RNA transcripts. First-round RT-PCR of the TCR CDR3 relied on the HTBI primer set. TCRdb called the multiplex PCR reads again in MiXCR, with one record for every CDR3 protein. This sample carries some 620,000 distinct CDR3 sequences, about 17% of them seen once, and the ten largest clones take around 4%. This CDR3 spans 13 amino acids. Between the trimmed V and J ends, which lost 5 bases and 2 bases, there was a span of 10 bases. Germline CDR1 reads LNHDA; CDR2 reads SQIVND (reference sequence).

Sequenced input: blood. The chain uses TRBV19 and TRBJ2-7; weak D call: TRBD1 (5 bases). The sequence came from a woman in her 30s with Graves' hyperthyroidism. CDR3 amino acids: CASSFGATYEQYF. CDR3 in DNA: TGTGCCAGTAGTTTTGGGGCCACCTACGAGCAGTACTTC.